This T cell receptor (beta chain) was recorded in a study of blood T cell repertoires in COVID-19. Study-level information: The origin of the acute and convalescent COVID-19 samples was the United States, Italy and Spain.

Sequenced by immunoSEQ multiplex PCR; TCRdb stores in-frame clones only, minus some. The data hold a few hundred thousand clones, with 75% to 90% observed a single time. This CDR3 is built from 15 residues. Germline lookup yields CDR1 SGHNT and CDR2 YYREEE (reference sequence). V shed 1 base and J shed 0 bases, with 9 bases lying between them. The sequenced sample was peripheral blood. The TCR originated in an older woman with COVID-19, enrolled during active disease. This chain joins TRBV5-4 and TRBJ2-3, with D possibly being TRBD2 (5 bases). CDR3 DNA sequence: TGTGCCAGCAGCTTGTCTGGCGGGAGCACAGATACGCAGTATTTT. Translated: CASSLSGGSTDTQYF.